The 29 T cell receptor beta chains reported below all come from one sample, sequenced in a study of response to subunit inactivated influenza vaccine. TCRdb ran MiXCR on the RT-PCR reads and lists one entry per CDR3 protein. The table lists more than 500,000 distinct CDR3 sequences, roughly 10% of them singletons. The sample also formed part of further work on T cells expressing NK-cell markers. That paper adds: Making the TCR beta cDNA relied on 5'RACE template switching with UMIs.

The specimen comprised PBMCs from blood, sampled on the day of vaccination. These receptors came from a man in his fifties who received an inactivated influenza vaccine.

This chain joins TRBV12-3 or TRBV12-4 and TRBJ2-7; a weak D match, TRBD2 (7 bases). This CDR3 has 15 amino acids. V was trimmed by 4 bases and J by 5 bases, leaving 18 bases between them. The CDR3 reads CASSSGGGGLNEQYF. CDR3 nucleotide sequence: TGTGCCAGCAGTTCGGGTGGGGGGGGGCTTAACGAGCAGTACTTC.

The chain is built from TRBV4-2 and TRBJ2-1; 10 bases are shared with TRBD2. The V segment lost 3 bases and the J segment 0 bases; nucleotides outside the gene matches: 14. CDR3 size: 20 residues. Germline V gene data show CDR1 as LGHNA and CDR2 as YNFKEQ. CDR3 residues: CASSHLRGIAGGPSYNEQFF. In DNA, the CDR3 is TGTGCCAGCAGCCACCTCCGCGGGATAGCGGGGGGACCCTCCTACAATGAGCAGTTCTTC.

The CDR3 is CASSPPFGTGETTEAFF. The CDR3 DNA reads as TGTGCCAGCTCACCACCGTTTGGGACAGGGGAGACCACTGAAGCTTTCTTT. V usage is TRBV18 and J usage is TRBJ1-1, with 10 bases aligning to TRBD1. The junction had 8 bases not matched to a gene; V was cut back by 0 bases and J by 4 bases. The CDR3 totals 17 residues. Germline V gene lookup returns CDR1 KGHSH and CDR2 LQKENI.

This clonotype has just a few counts. J is TRBJ2-1 and V is TRBV14, with a tentative D call TRBD1 (5 bases). V dropped 1 base and J dropped 7 bases, with 14 bases sitting between them. CDR1 is SGHDN and CDR2 is FVKESK in the germline V gene. The CDR3 sequence is 15 residues long. The DNA for the CDR3 is TGTGCCAGCAGCCAAGTGGGCAGGGTGAGGAATGAGCAGTTCTTC. As protein: CASSQVGRVRNEQFF.

The sample holds a few counts of this clonotype. This rearrangement joins TRBV6-1 to TRBJ2-2; D is unclear. The germline gives CDR1 MNHNS, CDR2 SASEGT. CDR3 length: 14 amino acids. V was clipped by 4 bases and J by 3 bases, with 9 bases between them. The CDR3 here is CASSGSSYTGELFF. In DNA form, the CDR3 reads TGTGCCAGCAGTGGCTCTAGTTACACCGGGGAGCTGTTTTTT.

This clonotype turned up a few times. The chain combines TRBV18 with TRBJ2-3; D not certain. Trimming shortened V by 1 base and J by 5 bases, and 7 bases separated the two germline ends. CDR3 length equals 13 residues. In germline, CDR1 is KGHSH, CDR2 LQKENI. CDR3 coding DNA: TGTGCCAGCTCACCACGAGTTAAAGATACGCAGTATTTT. This gives the protein CASSPRVKDTQYF.

This clonotype was counted between two and nine times. The chain joins TRBV29-1 to TRBJ2-2, with 7 bases matching TRBD1. After removal of 1 base from V and 6 bases from J, the junction contained 5 bases not matched to a gene. The length of the CDR3 is 14 residues. Germline lookup yields CDR1 SQVTM and CDR2 ANQGSEA. CDR3 bases: TGCAGCGTTGAAGGACAGGGAACCCCCGGGGAGCTGTTTTTT. Translated: CSVEGQGTPGELFF.

In its sample, this clonotype was seen many times. The chain is built from TRBV19 and TRBJ1-5; 10 nucleotides agree with TRBD1. V was clipped by 5 bases and J by 4 bases; unmatched bases: 8. Germline V CDR1 and CDR2: LNHDA, SQIVND (reference sequence). The CDR3 is 16 amino acids. The CDR3 protein is CASSATGGRRNQPQHF. The CDR3 nucleotides are TGTGCCAGTAGTGCGACAGGGGGCCGAAGGAATCAGCCCCAGCATTTT.

In its sample, this clonotype was seen a few times. The chain uses TRBV6-2 or TRBV6-3 and TRBJ1-5; D is ambiguous. Per germline, CDR1 MNHEY and CDR2 SVGEGT. CDR3 length: 15 amino acids. Trimming pared 6 bases from V and 2 bases from J, leaving 14 bases between. The CDR3 DNA reads as TGTGCCAGCAGCCCCAACGGGTCACGCAATCAGCCCCAGCATTTT. This sequence encodes CASSPNGSRNQPQHF.

Comment on this clonotype: One end of the junction does not line up with germline, which may come from a read error. This chain connects TRBV25-1 to TRBJ2-5, with TRBD2 as a possible D gene (5 bases). This CDR3 spans 12 amino acids. Germline loops: CDR1 MGHDK, CDR2 SYGVNS. The CDR3 coding sequence is TGTGCCAGCAGTGTATTCGGGGTGGAGGTGCACTTC. Amino acid sequence: CASSVFGVEVHF.

V is TRBV3-1 and J is TRBJ2-5; no firm D call. CDR1 is LGHDT and CDR2 is YNNKEL in the germline V gene (reference sequence). This CDR3 contains 15 residues. The V end was cut by 0 bases, the J end by 1 base, with 9 bases between. In DNA, the CDR3 is TGTGCCAGCAGCCAAGATGCCCCCCCCCAAGAGACCCAGTACTTC. Translated: CASSQDAPPQETQYF.

CDR3 coding DNA: TGCGCCAGCAGCCCGGACAGGGCGCGCGACTATGGCTACACCTTC. This encodes CASSPDRARDYGYTF. This rearrangement joins TRBV5-1 to TRBJ1-2; 8 bases fit TRBD1. Germline lookup yields CDR1 SGHRS and CDR2 YFSETQ. Losses at the gene ends were 4 bases for V and 3 bases for J; bases not matched to a gene: 8. The CDR3 totals 15 residues.

The sample holds a few counts of this clonotype. The rearrangement uses TRBV29-1 and TRBJ2-3; D gene unclear. The CDR3 length is 12 residues. Per the germline V gene, CDR1 is SQVTM and CDR2 is ANQGSEA. The V end was cut by 1 base, the J end by 4 bases, with 6 bases between. CDR3 sequence (DNA): TGCAGCGTTGAAGTGGCTCCAGATACGCAGTATTTT. It encodes CSVEVAPDTQYF.

Only a few counts were recorded for this clonotype. The chain couples TRBV5-1 to TRBJ1-1, with TRBD1 matching 7 bases. Per the germline V gene, CDR1 is SGHRS and CDR2 is YFSETQ. The CDR3 extends over 17 amino acids. The V gene end was trimmed by 2 bases and the J gene end by 5 bases; junction bases not matched to a gene: 15. As DNA, the CDR3 is TGCGCCAGCAGCTTCGGACGGAGACAGGGAAGGGGTACTGAAGCTTTCTTT. It yields the protein CASSFGRRQGRGTEAFF.

The chain combines TRBV12-3 or TRBV12-4 with TRBJ1-1, with D possibly being TRBD1 (6 bases). The ends were cut back, 7 bases at V and 3 bases at J, with 9 bases in the middle. This CDR3 is 12 amino acids long. CDR3 DNA: TGTGCCAGCATGCAGGGGTACACTGAAGCTTTCTTT. It codes for CASMQGYTEAFF.

The V call is TRBV29-1, the J call TRBJ2-3; maybe TRBD2 (5 bases). Germline-derived CDR1 and CDR2 are SQVTM and ANQGSEA. The ends were cut back, 6 bases at V and 0 bases at J, with 10 bases in the middle. The CDR3 spans 13 residues. CDR3 sequence reads: CSVAEGSTDTQYF. The CDR3 DNA is TGCAGCGTCGCTGAGGGAAGCACAGATACGCAGTATTTT.

This clonotype was observed a handful of times. The J gene is TRBJ2-7, the V gene TRBV20-1; D might be TRBD1 (6 bases). The CDR3 is 15 amino acids. Trimming left V 3 bases short and J 4 bases short, with 19 bases between. Per the germline V gene, CDR1 is DFQATT and CDR2 is SNEGSKA (reference sequence). Written as DNA, the CDR3 is TGCAGTGCTAGTGAGGGACAAGCTGGAGCTTACGAGCAGTACTTC. This gives the protein CSASEGQAGAYEQYF.

The chain couples TRBV15 to TRBJ2-1; TRBD2 agrees at 8 bases. Trimming removed 3 bases from V and 1 base from J; junction bases left unmatched: 8. The length of the CDR3 is 17 residues. Germline assignment: CDR1 LNHNV and CDR2 YYDKDF (reference sequence). The chain's CDR3 is CATSSGISGMSYNEQFF. CDR3 in DNA: TGTGCCACCAGCAGCGGCATTAGCGGGATGTCCTACAATGAGCAGTTCTTC.

This chain connects TRBV2 to TRBJ2-7; D perhaps matches TRBD2 (6 bases). This CDR3 contains 18 residues. V lost 4 bases, J lost 1 base, and 23 bases lay in between. Germline V CDR1 and CDR2: SNHLY, FYNNEI. The CDR3 spells CASSVTRDLSIPSYEQYF. In DNA form, the CDR3 reads TGTGCCAGCAGTGTCACACGGGACTTGTCGATCCCTTCCTACGAGCAGTACTTC.

The CDR3 DNA is TGTGCCAGCAGTTACTCGTTTCCCCCTGGCCCCTACAATGAGCAGTTCTTC. Its protein is CASSYSFPPGPYNEQFF. The chain combines TRBV6-8 with TRBJ2-1, with D unclear. Germline CDR1 MNHGY, CDR2 SAAAGT. This CDR3 is built from 17 residues. V was cut by 0 bases and J by 2 bases, with 14 bases left in between.

This clonotype has just a few counts. The rearrangement uses TRBV12-3 or TRBV12-4 and TRBJ2-3; 9 bases map to TRBD1. Losses at the gene ends were 4 bases for V and 11 bases for J; bases not matched to a gene: 10. The CDR3 runs 14 residues. CDR3 sequence (DNA): TGTGCCAGCAGTTCCCCCGGGACAGGGATTTGGCAGTATTTT. It is translated as CASSSPGTGIWQYF.

This clonotype showed up just a few times. The V and J genes are TRBV18 and TRBJ2-7; D is undetermined. The V and J ends lost 2 bases and 2 bases respectively, with 10 bases between them. CDR1 KGHSH and CDR2 LQKENI come from the germline V gene. The CDR3 consists of 14 residues. CDR3 sequence (DNA): TGTGCCAGCTCACCAATTGGAACGACCTACGAGCAGTACTTC. Translated: CASSPIGTTYEQYF.

This rearrangement joins TRBV7-9 to TRBJ2-5; 8 nucleotides line up with TRBD1. The germline V gene has CDR1 SEHNR and CDR2 FQNEAQ (reference sequence). V was pared by 2 bases and J by 5 bases, with 4 bases of the junction left unmatched. CDR3 length equals 14 residues. The CDR3 loop is CASSLSNRGETQYF. Here the CDR3 DNA reads TGTGCCAGCAGCTTAAGCAACAGGGGGGAGACCCAGTACTTC.

Many counts were recorded for this clonotype. The chain combines TRBV7-8 with TRBJ2-1; 8 nucleotides agree with TRBD2. V lost 1 base, J lost 0 bases, and 2 bases stayed unmatched. There are 16 residues in the CDR3. Germline V gives CDR1 SGHVS, CDR2 FQNEAQ. The CDR3: CASSLGSGNSYNEQFF. CDR3 DNA sequence: TGTGCCAGCAGCTTAGGTAGCGGGAACTCCTACAATGAGCAGTTCTTC.

The gene calls are TRBV7-2 and TRBJ1-2; D is perhaps TRBD1 (6 bases). Trimming pared 5 bases from V and 0 bases from J, leaving 16 bases between. CDR3 length equals 16 residues. Germline loops: CDR1 SGHTA, CDR2 FQGNSA. The DNA of the CDR3 is TGTGCCAGCAGCGCCTGGACAGTCAAGTCTAACTATGGCTACACCTTC. Its translation is CASSAWTVKSNYGYTF. The full variable domain, rest sourced from reference TRBV7-2 and TRBJ1-2, is GAGVSQSPSNKVTEKGKDVELRCDPISGHTALYWYRQSLGQGLEFLIYFQGNSAPDKSGLPSDRFSAERTGGSVSTLTIQRTQQEDSAVYLCASSAWTVKSNYGYTFGSGTRLTVV.

This sequence joins TRBV15 and TRBJ2-3; D not resolved. V lost 0 bases and J 6 bases, leaving 13 bases between the germline ends. The CDR3 covers 15 residues. CDR1 is LNHNV, CDR2 YYDKDF, per germline (reference sequence). The CDR3 here is CATSRDPNLGDTQYF. DNA of the CDR3: TGTGCCACCAGCAGAGACCCCAACCTGGGGGATACGCAGTATTTT.

This clonotype was detected ten times or more. This rearrangement joins TRBV30 to TRBJ2-1; a possible D gene is TRBD1 (6 bases). The CDR3 spans 14 residues. Germline values: CDR1 GTSNPN, CDR2 SVGIG (reference sequence). The germline V and J ends were trimmed by 4 bases and 8 bases, with 18 bases remaining between them. CDR3 DNA: TGTGCCTGGACCCCTCCAGGGGCCTTGGATGAGCAGTTCTTC. Its protein is CAWTPPGALDEQFF. Complete variable domain (other parts from reference TRBV30 and TRBJ2-1): SQTIHQWPATLVQPVGSPLSLECTVEGTSNPNLYWYRQAAGRGLQLLFYSVGIGQISSEVPQNLSASRPQDRQFILSSKKLLLSDSGFYLCAWTPPGALDEQFFGPGTRLTVL.

This clonotype was seen a few times. The chain couples TRBV6-1 to TRBJ2-1; 7 positions agree with TRBD2. After removal of 8 bases from V and 0 bases from J, the junction contained 10 bases not matched to a gene. Germline loops: CDR1 MNHNS, CDR2 SASEGT. CDR3 length: 16 residues. CDR3 amino acids: CASFMTGGSSYNEQFF. Here the CDR3 DNA reads TGTGCCAGCTTTATGACGGGGGGAAGCTCCTACAATGAGCAGTTCTTC.

This clonotype turned up a few times. This chain connects TRBV25-1 to TRBJ2-1; maybe TRBD1 (6 bases). CDR3 length: 16 residues. Germline V CDR1 and CDR2: MGHDK, SYGVNS. Trimming left V 4 bases short and J 8 bases short, with 21 bases between. The CDR3 loop is CASSADRSRDIDEQFF. Written as DNA, the CDR3 is TGTGCCAGCAGTGCGGATCGGTCCCGGGACATTGATGAGCAGTTCTTC.